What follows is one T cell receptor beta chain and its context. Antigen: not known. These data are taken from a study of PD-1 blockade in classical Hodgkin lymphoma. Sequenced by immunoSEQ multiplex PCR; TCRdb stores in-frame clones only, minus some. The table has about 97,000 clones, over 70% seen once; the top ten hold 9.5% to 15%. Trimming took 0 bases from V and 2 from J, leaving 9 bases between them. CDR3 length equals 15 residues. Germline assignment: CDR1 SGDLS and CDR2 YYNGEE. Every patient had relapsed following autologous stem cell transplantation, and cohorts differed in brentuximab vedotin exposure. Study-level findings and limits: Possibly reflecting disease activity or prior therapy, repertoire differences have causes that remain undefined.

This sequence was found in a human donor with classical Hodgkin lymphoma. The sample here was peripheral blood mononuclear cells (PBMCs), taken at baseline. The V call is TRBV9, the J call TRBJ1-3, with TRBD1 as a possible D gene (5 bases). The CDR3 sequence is CASSVAQGPGNTIYF. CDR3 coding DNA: TGTGCCAGCAGCGTAGCTCAGGGTCCTGGAAACACCATATATTTT.